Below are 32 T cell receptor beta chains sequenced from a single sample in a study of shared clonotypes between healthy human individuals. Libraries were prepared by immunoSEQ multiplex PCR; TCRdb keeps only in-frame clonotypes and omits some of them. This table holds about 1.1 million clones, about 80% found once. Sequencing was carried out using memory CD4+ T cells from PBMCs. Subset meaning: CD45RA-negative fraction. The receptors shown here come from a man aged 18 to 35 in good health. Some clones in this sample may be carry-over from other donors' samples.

Here the CDR3 DNA reads TGTGCCAGCAGCTTGGTTTCACAGCCGCGAGGCTACACCTTC. Translation gives CASSLVSQPRGYTF. The genes are TRBV5-4 and TRBJ1-2; D call uncertain. V was clipped by 0 bases and J by 8 bases, with 14 bases between them. The CDR3 has 14 amino acids. Germline CDR1 reads SGHNT; CDR2 reads YYREEE (reference sequence).

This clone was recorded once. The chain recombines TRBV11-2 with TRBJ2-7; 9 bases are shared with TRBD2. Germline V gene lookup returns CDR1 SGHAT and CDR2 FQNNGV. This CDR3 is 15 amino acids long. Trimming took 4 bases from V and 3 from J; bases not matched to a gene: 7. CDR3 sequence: CASSSQREAIYEQYF. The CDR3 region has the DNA TGTGCCAGCAGCTCACAGCGGGAGGCTATCTACGAGCAGTACTTC.

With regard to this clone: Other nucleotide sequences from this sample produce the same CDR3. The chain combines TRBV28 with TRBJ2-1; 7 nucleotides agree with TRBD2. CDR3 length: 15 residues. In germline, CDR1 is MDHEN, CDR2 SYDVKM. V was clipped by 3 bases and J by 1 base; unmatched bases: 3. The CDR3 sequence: CASSLGGSSYNEQFF. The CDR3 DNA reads TGTGCCAGCAGTTTGGGGGGGTCGTCCTACAATGAGCAGTTCTTC.

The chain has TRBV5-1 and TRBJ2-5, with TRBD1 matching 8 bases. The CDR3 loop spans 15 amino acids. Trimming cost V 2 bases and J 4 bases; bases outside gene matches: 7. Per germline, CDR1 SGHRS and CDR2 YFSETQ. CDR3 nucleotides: TGCGCCAGCAGCTTCTCCGGGACAGGATTAGAGACCCAGTACTTC. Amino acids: CASSFSGTGLETQYF.

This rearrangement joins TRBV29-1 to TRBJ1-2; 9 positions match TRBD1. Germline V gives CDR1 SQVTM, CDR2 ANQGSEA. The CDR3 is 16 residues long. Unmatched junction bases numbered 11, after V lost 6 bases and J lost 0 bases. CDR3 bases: TGCAGCGTGGGGGGTGGACAGGGGAGCTCTAACTATGGCTACACCTTC. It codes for CSVGGGQGSSNYGYTF.

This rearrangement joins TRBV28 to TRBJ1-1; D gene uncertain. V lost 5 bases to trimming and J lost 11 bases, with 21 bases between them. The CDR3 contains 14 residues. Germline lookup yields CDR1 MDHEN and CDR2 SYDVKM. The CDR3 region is CASSLRTGFLKAFF. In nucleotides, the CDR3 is TGTGCCAGCAGTCTCCGGACGGGTTTTCTGAAGGCTTTCTTT.

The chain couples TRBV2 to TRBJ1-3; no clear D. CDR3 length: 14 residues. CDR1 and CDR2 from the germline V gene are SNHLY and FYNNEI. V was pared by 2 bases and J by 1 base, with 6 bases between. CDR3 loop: CASSELRSGNTIYF. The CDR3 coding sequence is TGTGCCAGCAGTGAACTCCGTTCTGGAAACACCATATATTTT. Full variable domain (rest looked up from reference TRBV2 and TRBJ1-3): EPEVTQTPSHQVTQMGQEVILRCVPISNHLYFYWYRQILGQKVEFLVSFYNNEISEKSEIFDDQFSVERPDGSNFTLKIRSTKLEDSAMYFCASSELRSGNTIYFGEGSWLTVV.

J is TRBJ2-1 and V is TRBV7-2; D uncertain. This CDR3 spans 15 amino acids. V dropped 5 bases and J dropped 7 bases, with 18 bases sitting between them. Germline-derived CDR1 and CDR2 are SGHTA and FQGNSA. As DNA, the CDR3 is TGTGCCAGCAGCGTCGCAAGGCCAGCTAAGAATGAGCAGTTCTTC. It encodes CASSVARPAKNEQFF.

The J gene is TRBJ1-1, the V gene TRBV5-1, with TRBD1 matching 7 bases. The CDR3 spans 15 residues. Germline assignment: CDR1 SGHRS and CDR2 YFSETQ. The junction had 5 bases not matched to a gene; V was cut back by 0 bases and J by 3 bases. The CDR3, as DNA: TGCGCCAGCAGCTTGGGAGGGGGCGCGGACACTGAAGCTTTCTTT. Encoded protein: CASSLGGGADTEAFF.

CDR3: CASSEQGVSSETQYF. DNA for the CDR3: TGTGCCAGCAGTGAACAGGGGGTTAGCTCGGAGACCCAGTACTTC. The V gene is TRBV2, the J gene TRBJ2-5, with 7 bases matching TRBD1. Germline V gene sequence: CDR1 SNHLY, CDR2 FYNNEI. With 2 bases clipped from V and 5 bases from J, the junction kept 8 bases outside the gene matches. The CDR3 runs 15 residues.

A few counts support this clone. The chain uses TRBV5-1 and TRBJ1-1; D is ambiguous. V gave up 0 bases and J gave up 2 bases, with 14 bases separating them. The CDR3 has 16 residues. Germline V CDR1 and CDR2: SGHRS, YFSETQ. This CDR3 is CASSLEGGLLNTEAFF. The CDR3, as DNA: TGCGCCAGCAGCTTGGAGGGCGGACTCCTTAACACTGAAGCTTTCTTT.

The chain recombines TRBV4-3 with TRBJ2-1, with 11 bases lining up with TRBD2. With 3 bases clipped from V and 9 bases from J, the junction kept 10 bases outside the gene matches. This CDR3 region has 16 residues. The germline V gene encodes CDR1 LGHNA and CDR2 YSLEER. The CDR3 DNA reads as TGCGCCAGCAGCCATGGTGGACTAGCGGGCGGCGGTGAGCAGTTCTTC. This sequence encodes CASSHGGLAGGGEQFF.

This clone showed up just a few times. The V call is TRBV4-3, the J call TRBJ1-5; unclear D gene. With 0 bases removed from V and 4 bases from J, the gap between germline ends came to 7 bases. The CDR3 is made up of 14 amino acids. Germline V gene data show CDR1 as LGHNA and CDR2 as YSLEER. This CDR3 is CASSQDLINQPQHF. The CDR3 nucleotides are TGCGCCAGCAGCCAAGACTTAATAAATCAGCCCCAGCATTTT.

The CDR3 region has the DNA TGTGCCAGCAGCTTAGTTCCGGCGAACCCGAACACCGGGGAGCTGTTTTTT. This encodes CASSLVPANPNTGELFF. The rearrangement links TRBV7-6 to TRBJ2-2; no definite D call. Germline V gene sequence: CDR1 SGHVS, CDR2 FNYEAQ. Trimming shortened V by 1 base and J by 0 bases, and 12 bases separated the two germline ends. The CDR3 loop spans 17 amino acids.

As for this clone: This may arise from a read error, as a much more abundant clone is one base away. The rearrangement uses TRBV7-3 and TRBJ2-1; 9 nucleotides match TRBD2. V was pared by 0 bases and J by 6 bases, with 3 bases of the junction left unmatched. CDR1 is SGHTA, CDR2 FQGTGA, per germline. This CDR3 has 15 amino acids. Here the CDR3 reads CASSLTSGSFNEQFF. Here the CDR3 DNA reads TGTGCCAGCAGCTTAACTAGCGGGAGTTTCAATGAGCAGTTCTTC.

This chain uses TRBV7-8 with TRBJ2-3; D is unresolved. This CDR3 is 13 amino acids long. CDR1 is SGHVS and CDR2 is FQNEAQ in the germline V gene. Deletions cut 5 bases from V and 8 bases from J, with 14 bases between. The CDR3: CASSATVLGTQYF. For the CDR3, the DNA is TGTGCCAGCAGCGCAACAGTCCTTGGTACGCAGTATTTT.

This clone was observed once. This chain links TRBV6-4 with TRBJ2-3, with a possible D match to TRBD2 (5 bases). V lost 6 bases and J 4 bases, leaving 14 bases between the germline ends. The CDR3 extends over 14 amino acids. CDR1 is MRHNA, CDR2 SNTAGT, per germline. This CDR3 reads CASRREPSADTQYF. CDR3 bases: TGTGCCAGCAGGAGGGAGCCCTCGGCAGATACGCAGTATTTT.

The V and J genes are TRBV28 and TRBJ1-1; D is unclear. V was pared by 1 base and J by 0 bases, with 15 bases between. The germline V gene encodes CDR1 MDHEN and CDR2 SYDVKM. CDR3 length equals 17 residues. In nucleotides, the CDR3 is TGTGCCAGCAGTTTATCCCGTGGGGTCCTCATGAACACTGAAGCTTTCTTT. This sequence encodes CASSLSRGVLMNTEAFF. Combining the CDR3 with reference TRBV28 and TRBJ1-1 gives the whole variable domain DVKVTQSSRYLVKRTGEKVFLECVQDMDHENMFWYRQDPGLGLRLIYFSYDVKMKEKGDIPEGYSVSREKKERFSLILESASTNQTSMYLCASSLSRGVLMNTEAFFGQGTRLTVV.

The DNA of the CDR3 is TGTGCCAGCAGCTCCGCGGGAGGAACAGATACGCAGTATTTT. Its translation is CASSSAGGTDTQYF. The genes are TRBV7-3 and TRBJ2-3; 8 nucleotides agree with TRBD2. V dropped 4 bases and J dropped 3; count of bases not matched to a gene: 3. The CDR3 is made up of 14 amino acids. Germline lookup yields CDR1 SGHTA and CDR2 FQGTGA.

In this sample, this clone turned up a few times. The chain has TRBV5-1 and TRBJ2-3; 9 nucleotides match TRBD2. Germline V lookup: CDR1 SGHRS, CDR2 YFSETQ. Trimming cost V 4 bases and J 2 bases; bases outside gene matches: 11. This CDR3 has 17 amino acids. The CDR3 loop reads CASSITPSGTFTDTQYF. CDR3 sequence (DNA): TGCGCCAGCAGCATAACACCTAGCGGGACCTTCACAGATACGCAGTATTTT.

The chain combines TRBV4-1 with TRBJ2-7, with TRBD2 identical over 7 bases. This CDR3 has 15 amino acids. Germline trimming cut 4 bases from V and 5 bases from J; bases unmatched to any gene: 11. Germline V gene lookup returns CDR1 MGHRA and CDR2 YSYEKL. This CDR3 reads CASSLSGTHGNEQYF. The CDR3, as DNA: TGCGCCAGCAGCCTGAGCGGGACCCACGGCAACGAGCAGTACTTC.

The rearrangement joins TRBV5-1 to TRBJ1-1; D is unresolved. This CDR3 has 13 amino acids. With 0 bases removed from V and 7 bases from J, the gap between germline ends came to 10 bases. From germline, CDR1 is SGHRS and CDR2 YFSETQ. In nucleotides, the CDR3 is TGCGCCAGCAGCTTGGAGCCGGAAGGTGAAGCTTTCTTT. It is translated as CASSLEPEGEAFF.

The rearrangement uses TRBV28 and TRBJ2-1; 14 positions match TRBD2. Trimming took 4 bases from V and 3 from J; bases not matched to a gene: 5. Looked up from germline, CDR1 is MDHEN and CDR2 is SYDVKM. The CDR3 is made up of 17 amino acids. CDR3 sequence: CASSSMGTSGSYNEQFF. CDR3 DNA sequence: TGTGCCAGCAGTTCAATGGGGACTAGCGGGAGCTACAATGAGCAGTTCTTC.

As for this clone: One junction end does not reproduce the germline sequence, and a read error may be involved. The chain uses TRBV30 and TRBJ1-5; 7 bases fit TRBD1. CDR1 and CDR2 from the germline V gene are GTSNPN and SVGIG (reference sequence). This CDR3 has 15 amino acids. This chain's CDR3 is CAWSLRTGGNQPQRF. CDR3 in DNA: TGTGCCTGGAGCCTTCGGACAGGAGGCAATCAGCCCCAGCGTTTT.

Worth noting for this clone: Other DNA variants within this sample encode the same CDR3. The DNA for the CDR3 is TGCAGCGTTGACAGGGGGCAGGGAACTGAAGCTTTCTTT. It translates to CSVDRGQGTEAFF. The chain employs TRBV29-1 and TRBJ1-1; 8 bases are a match to TRBD1. There are 13 residues in the CDR3. V lost 3 bases, J lost 5 bases, and 5 bases stayed unmatched. Germline V gene lookup returns CDR1 SQVTM and CDR2 ANQGSEA.

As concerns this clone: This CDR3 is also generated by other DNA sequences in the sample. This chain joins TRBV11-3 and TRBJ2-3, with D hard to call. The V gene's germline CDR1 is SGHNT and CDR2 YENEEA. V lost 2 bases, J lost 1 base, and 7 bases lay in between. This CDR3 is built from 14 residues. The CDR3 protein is CASSLLSGTDTQYF. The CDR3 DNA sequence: TGTGCCAGCAGCTTACTCTCGGGCACAGATACGCAGTATTTT.

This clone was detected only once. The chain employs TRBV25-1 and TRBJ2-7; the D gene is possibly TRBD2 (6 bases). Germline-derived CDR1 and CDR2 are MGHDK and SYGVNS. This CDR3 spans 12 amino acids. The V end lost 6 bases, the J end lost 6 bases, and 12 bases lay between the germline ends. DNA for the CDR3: TGTGCCAGCAGGGTCGGGAGCGCCGAGCAGTACTTC. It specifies CASRVGSAEQYF.

In DNA, the CDR3 is TGTGCCAGCAGCCGTATCCTGTTTTTGGAGCAGTTCTTC. Translated: CASSRILFLEQFF. The genes are TRBV14 and TRBJ2-1, with no clear D. Germline-derived CDR1 and CDR2 are SGHDN and FVKESK. Trimming took off 4 bases at V and 10 bases at J, with 14 bases between the two ends. The CDR3 has 13 residues. The complete variable domain, with remaining parts taken from reference TRBV14 and TRBJ2-1, reads EAGVTQFPSHSVIEKGQTVTLRCDPISGHDNLYWYRRVMGKEIKFLLHFVKESKQDESGMPNNRFLAERTGGTYSTLKVQPAELEDSGVYFCASSRILFLEQFFGPGTRLTVL.

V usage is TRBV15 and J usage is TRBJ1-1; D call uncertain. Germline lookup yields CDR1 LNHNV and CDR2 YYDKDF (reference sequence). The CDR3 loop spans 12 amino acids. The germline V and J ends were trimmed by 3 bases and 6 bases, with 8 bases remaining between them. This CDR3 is CATSRVFSEAFF. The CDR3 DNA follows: TGTGCCACCAGCAGGGTATTTTCTGAAGCTTTCTTT.

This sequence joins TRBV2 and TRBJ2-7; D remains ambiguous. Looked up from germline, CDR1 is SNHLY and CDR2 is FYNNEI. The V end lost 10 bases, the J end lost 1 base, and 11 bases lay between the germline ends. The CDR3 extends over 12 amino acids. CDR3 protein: CATQWISYEQYF. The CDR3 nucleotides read TGTGCCACCCAATGGATTTCCTACGAGCAGTACTTC. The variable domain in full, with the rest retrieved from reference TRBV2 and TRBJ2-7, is EPEVTQTPSHQVTQMGQEVILRCVPISNHLYFYWYRQILGQKVEFLVSFYNNEISEKSEIFDDQFSVERPDGSNFTLKIRSTKLEDSAMYFCATQWISYEQYFGPGTRLTVT.

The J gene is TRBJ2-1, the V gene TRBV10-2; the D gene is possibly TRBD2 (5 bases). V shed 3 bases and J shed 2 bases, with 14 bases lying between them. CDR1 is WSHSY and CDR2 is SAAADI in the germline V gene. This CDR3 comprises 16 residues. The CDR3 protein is CASSEERTLPYNEQFF. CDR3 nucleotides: TGCGCCAGCAGTGAAGAGCGGACCCTCCCCTACAATGAGCAGTTCTTC.

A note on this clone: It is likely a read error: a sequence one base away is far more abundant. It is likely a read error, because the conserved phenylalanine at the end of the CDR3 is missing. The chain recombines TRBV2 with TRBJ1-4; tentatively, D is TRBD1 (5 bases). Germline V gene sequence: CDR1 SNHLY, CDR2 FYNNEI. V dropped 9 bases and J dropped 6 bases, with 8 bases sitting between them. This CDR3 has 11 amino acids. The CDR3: CASQGYEKLFS. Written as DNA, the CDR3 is TGTGCCAGTCAGGGTTATGAAAAACTGTTTTCT.